What follows are 20 T cell receptor beta chains derived from one specimen sequenced in a study of blood T cell repertoires in COVID-19. Sequencing was performed with immunoSEQ multiplex PCR; in TCRdb, only in-frame clones are kept and a portion is missing. Among under 60,000 clones listed, approximately 84% were seen once. Specimen: peripheral blood. These receptors were taken from a man aged 60 to 75 with acute or convalescent COVID-19.

The CDR3 bases are TGTGCCAGCAGTGAACAGTACCGCTACGAGCAGTACTTC. This gives the protein CASSEQYRYEQYF. The V and J genes are TRBV2 and TRBJ2-7; no clear D gene. This CDR3 spans 13 amino acids. CDR1 SNHLY and CDR2 FYNNEI come from the germline V gene. The germline V and J ends were trimmed by 2 bases and 3 bases, with 8 bases remaining between them. The entire variable domain, with the rest obtained from reference TRBV2 and TRBJ2-7, is as follows: EPEVTQTPSHQVTQMGQEVILRCVPISNHLYFYWYRQILGQKVEFLVSFYNNEISEKSEIFDDQFSVERPDGSNFTLKIRSTKLEDSAMYFCASSEQYRYEQYFGPGTRLTVT.

This clone was observed a few times. The chain joins TRBV5-8 to TRBJ2-7; D not resolved. CDR1 and CDR2 (germline): SGHTS, YDEGEE. Trimming removed 5 bases at V and 0 bases at J, with 18 bases between. This CDR3 is 16 amino acids long. The CDR3 here is CASSIPRDFLSYEQYF. The CDR3 bases are TGTGCCAGCAGTATCCCCCGTGACTTCCTCTCCTACGAGCAGTACTTC.

This clone was observed a single time. This chain joins TRBV2 and TRBJ1-5, with TRBD1 identical over 7 bases. This CDR3 contains 14 residues. CDR1 is SNHLY, CDR2 FYNNEI, per germline. V gave up 4 bases and J gave up 6 bases; unmatched junction bases: 6. CDR3 sequence: CASSVGGLGQPQHF. In nucleotides, the CDR3 is TGTGCCAGCAGTGTAGGGGGCTTAGGTCAGCCCCAGCATTTT.

The chain is built from TRBV11-2 and TRBJ2-1, with 9 bases lining up with TRBD1. J gave up 2 bases and V 4 bases, and 9 bases lay outside the gene matches. The V gene's germline CDR1 is SGHAT and CDR2 FQNNGV. There are 17 residues in the CDR3. The CDR3 sequence: CASSSFHRGRTYNEQFF. The CDR3 DNA sequence: TGTGCCAGCAGCTCATTTCACAGGGGGCGGACCTACAATGAGCAGTTCTTC.

This sequence joins TRBV6-5 and TRBJ2-3; 9 bases map to TRBD1. The J segment lost 6 bases and the V segment lost 8 bases, leaving 9 bases of the junction unmatched. Germline CDR1 and CDR2: MNHEY and SVGAGI. CDR3 size: 14 residues. The CDR3 DNA follows: TGTGCCAGCCCTTCACAGGGGGCTTCGGATACGCAGTATTTT. Translation: CASPSQGASDTQYF.

A single count supports this clone. V is TRBV30 and J is TRBJ1-5; D call uncertain. Germline assignment: CDR1 GTSNPN and CDR2 SVGIG (reference sequence). There are 14 residues in the CDR3. V was cut by 0 bases and J by 4 bases, with 10 bases left in between. The CDR3 region has the DNA TGTGCCTGGAGTGTACGCAGGCGTAATCAGCCCCAGCATTTT. Its translation is CAWSVRRRNQPQHF.

The V and J genes are TRBV5-1 and TRBJ2-2; the match to TRBD2 covers 13 bases. The CDR3 runs to 17 residues. CDR1 is SGHRS and CDR2 is YFSETQ in the germline V gene. V trimming: 3 bases; J trimming: 1 base; junction bases outside the gene matches: 3. CDR3 bases: TGCGCCAGCAGCTCGACTAGCGGGGGGAGGAACACCGGGGAGCTGTTTTTT. Encoded protein: CASSSTSGGRNTGELFF.

The chain is built from TRBV7-9 and TRBJ1-4; perhaps TRBD1 as D (5 bases). This CDR3 is 14 amino acids long. V gave up 7 bases and J gave up 8 bases, with 17 bases separating them. Germline loops: CDR1 SEHNR, CDR2 FQNEAQ (reference sequence). In nucleotides, the CDR3 is TGTGCCAGCACCGCGACAGACCGACGGGAAAAACTGTTTTTT. It specifies CASTATDRREKLFF.

The chain carries TRBV4-1 and TRBJ2-3, with TRBD2 identical over 7 bases. CDR3 length equals 13 residues. The germline gives CDR1 MGHRA, CDR2 YSYEKL. The junction had 8 bases not matched to a gene; V was cut back by 4 bases and J by 10 bases. CDR3 sequence: CASSLPGGWAQYF. DNA for the CDR3: TGCGCCAGCAGCCTACCGGGGGGATGGGCGCAGTATTTT.

The V and J genes are TRBV2 and TRBJ1-5, with TRBD1 identical over 10 bases. V trimming: 8 bases; J trimming: 5 bases; junction bases outside the gene matches: 6. This CDR3 comprises 14 residues. In germline, CDR1 is SNHLY, CDR2 FYNNEI. This CDR3 reads CASGDRGLDQPQHF. The DNA of the CDR3 is TGTGCCAGCGGAGACAGGGGGCTGGATCAGCCCCAGCATTTT.

The J gene is TRBJ1-1, the V gene TRBV5-4; TRBD1 aligns across 7 bases. The CDR3 sequence is 15 residues long. J was trimmed by 0 bases and V by 4 bases; bases with no gene match: 6. CDR1 is SGHNT and CDR2 is YYREEE in the germline V gene (reference sequence). CDR3 nucleotides: TGTGCCAGCAGCCCGGGACAGCCCATGAACACTGAAGCTTTCTTT. Protein sequence: CASSPGQPMNTEAFF.

The V gene is TRBV2, the J gene TRBJ2-3, with 7 bases fitting TRBD2. CDR1 is SNHLY, CDR2 FYNNEI, per germline. Trimming removed 10 bases from V and 2 bases from J; junction bases left unmatched: 6. The CDR3 is 13 residues long. DNA of the CDR3: TGTGCCACGTGGACTAGTTCCACAGATACGCAGTATTTT. Translated: CATWTSSTDTQYF.

In its sample, this clone was seen a few times. The chain carries TRBV6-5 and TRBJ2-1; 8 nucleotides align to TRBD1. CDR1 and CDR2 from the germline V gene are MNHEY and SVGAGI. V gave up 6 bases and J gave up 4 bases; unmatched junction bases: 8. CDR3 size: 15 residues. CDR3 DNA: TGTGCCAGCAGCCCCGACAGGGGAGTTTACAATGAGCAGTTCTTC. This sequence encodes CASSPDRGVYNEQFF.

The genes are TRBV5-6 and TRBJ2-1, with TRBD2 matching 12 bases. V lost 0 bases, J lost 7 bases, and 14 bases stayed unmatched. The CDR3 runs 19 residues. Germline-derived CDR1 and CDR2 are SGHDT and YYEEEE. CDR3 sequence: CASSLASGGVDPTYNEQFF. The CDR3 coding sequence is TGTGCCAGCAGCTTGGCTAGCGGGGGGGTGGATCCTACGTATAATGAGCAGTTCTTC.

This clone has just one count. The chain couples TRBV11-2 to TRBJ2-1, with 10 bases identical to TRBD1. CDR1 SGHAT and CDR2 FQNNGV come from the germline V gene. After removal of 8 bases from V and 7 bases from J, the junction contained 2 bases not matched to a gene. This CDR3 comprises 12 residues. CDR3: CASRDRGNEQFF. The CDR3 DNA reads as TGTGCCAGCCGGGACAGGGGTAATGAGCAGTTCTTC.

This clone turned up a few times. V is TRBV7-3 and J is TRBJ2-1; 8 bases fit TRBD2. J was trimmed by 8 bases and V by 5 bases; bases with no gene match: 8. The CDR3 contains 14 residues. The germline gives CDR1 SGHTA, CDR2 FQGTGA. CDR3 in amino acids: CASSVGPGGDEQFF. The CDR3 DNA reads TGTGCCAGCAGCGTGGGGCCGGGAGGGGATGAGCAGTTCTTC.

The J gene is TRBJ2-1, the V gene TRBV28; 10 bases line up with TRBD2. In germline, CDR1 is MDHEN, CDR2 SYDVKM. V lost 6 bases to trimming and J lost 0 bases; unmatched junction nucleotides: 5. The CDR3 consists of 16 residues. CDR3 in DNA: TGTGCCAGCAGGGGGGCTAGCGGGAGCTCCTACAATGAGCAGTTCTTC. Translation gives CASRGASGSSYNEQFF.

The rearrangement links TRBV7-8 to TRBJ1-5; the D gene is possibly TRBD1 (5 bases). Germline V gene lookup returns CDR1 SGHVS and CDR2 FQNEAQ. The length of the CDR3 is 16 residues. V was cut by 5 bases and J by 0 bases, with 14 bases left in between. CDR3 DNA: TGTGCCAGCAGCCCCCCGGGGGTCAATAGCAATCAGCCCCAGCATTTT. Translated, it gives CASSPPGVNSNQPQHF.

The J gene is TRBJ1-2, the V gene TRBV7-2, with 8 bases aligning to TRBD1. Germline CDR1 and CDR2: SGHTA and FQGNSA. Unmatched junction bases numbered 10, after V lost 5 bases and J lost 8 bases. The CDR3 extends over 14 amino acids. In DNA form, the CDR3 reads TGTGCCAGCAGCCCAGATCGGGACAGGAGAGGCTACACCTTC. Its translation is CASSPDRDRRGYTF.

The chain is built from TRBV30 and TRBJ2-7, with 10 bases that match TRBD2. CDR3 length: 13 amino acids. The junction had 9 bases not matched to a gene; V was cut back by 8 bases and J by 5 bases. The V gene's germline CDR1 is GTSNPN and CDR2 SVGIG (reference sequence). The CDR3, as DNA: TGTGCCAGCGGGAGGGGGGGCCCCCACGAGCAGTACTTC. Its protein product is CASGRGGPHEQYF.